This T cell receptor beta chain was sequenced in a study of shared clonotypes between healthy human individuals. Whole-study findings and limits: Naive CD4 clonotypes were shared across several donors at about 5.2%.

A roughly 200 ng quantity of DNA, 30,000 to 35,000 T cell genomes, went into the sorted-subset replicate PCRs. Data came from immunoSEQ multiplex PCR; TCRdb stores just in-frame clones and leaves some out. The table includes more than 2,000,000 clones, roughly 92% detected once. As for this clone: The antigen is unknown.

Looked up from germline, CDR1 is LGHNA and CDR2 is YSLEER. There are 15 residues in the CDR3. With V trimmed by 4 bases and J by 2 bases, 5 bases remained unmatched. Donors, healthy HIV-negative adults, lacked recent acute infections or vaccinations. The clonotype was recovered from a man younger than 35 in good health. This rearrangement joins TRBV4-3 to TRBJ1-3, with TRBD1 identical over 7 bases. Sequenced input: naive CD4+ T cells sorted from blood. The subset is: CD45RA+ positively selected. The CDR3 is CASSPGGTAGNTIYF. In DNA form, the CDR3 reads TGCGCCAGCAGCCCGGGCGGGACAGCTGGAAACACCATATATTTT.